In its sample, the clone carrying this T cell receptor beta chain was seen many times. The data were obtained in a study of regulatory T cells in long-lasting Graves disease. The germline V gene encodes CDR1 MDHEN and CDR2 SYDVKM. Trimming stripped 6 bases from V and 5 bases from J, with 4 bases between. The CDR3 is 10 residues long. iRepertoire HTBI primers and Arm-PCR of CDR3 regions built TCR beta libraries. TCRdb re-derived calls from the multiplex PCR reads in MiXCR, one entry per CDR3 protein. The sample lists about 400,000 distinct CDR3 sequences, around 21% seen once, with less than 25% in the top ten. The time point here: persistent/refractory GD, antithyroid drugs over 5 years with positive TRAb. Construction of the TCR library relied on RNA isolated from PBMCs.

The sample here was peripheral blood mononuclear cells (PBMCs), taken when the disease was refractory, from a patient treated with antithyroid drugs. This TCR was sampled from a female donor with Graves disease. The V gene is TRBV28, the J gene TRBJ2-5; unclear D gene. CDR3 coding DNA: TGTGCCAGCAGCTTCGAGACCCAGTACTTC. Its translation is CASSFETQYF. Full variable domain (rest looked up from reference TRBV28 and TRBJ2-5): DVKVTQSSRYLVKRTGEKVFLECVQDMDHENMFWYRQDPGLGLRLIYFSYDVKMKEKGDIPEGYSVSREKKERFSLILESASTNQTSMYLCASSFETQYFGPGTRLLVL.